Below, one T cell receptor (beta chain) is given with its context. No antigen is known for it. The CDR3 sequence is 13 residues long. Germline CDR1 and CDR2: SGHNT and YYREEE (reference sequence). Trimming took 5 bases from V and 5 from J, leaving 13 bases between them. The PCR made use of 60 Vbeta and 13 Jbeta primers. This table comes from immunoSEQ multiplex PCR, and its TCRdb copy is limited to in-frame clones, with some not included. The table has some 110,000 clones, 76% seen once. This specimen comes from a study of cytomegalovirus exposure and HLA in healthy donors. Study-wide background: Roughly 80 million unique TCRs from HLA-typed donors made up an early data release.

Study-level points and caveats: Data from an earlier analysis indicated that most TCR beta V segments were productive either about 90% or about 30% of the time.

The rearrangement uses TRBV5-4 and TRBJ2-5; possible D gene TRBD1, 6 bases. This clonotype was sampled from a man in his fifties or sixties in good health and CMV-seronegative. Specimen: PBMCs. The CDR3 loop is CASRAEGEETQYF. The CDR3, as DNA: TGTGCCAGCAGGGCCGAGGGGGAGGAGACCCAGTACTTC. Based on the CDR3 plus reference TRBV5-4 and TRBJ2-5, the full variable domain is ETGVTQSPTHLIKTRGQQVTLRCSSQSGHNTVSWYQQALGQGPQFIFQYYREEENGRGNFPPRFSGLQFPNYSSELNVNALELDDSALYLCASRAEGEETQYFGPGTRLLVL.